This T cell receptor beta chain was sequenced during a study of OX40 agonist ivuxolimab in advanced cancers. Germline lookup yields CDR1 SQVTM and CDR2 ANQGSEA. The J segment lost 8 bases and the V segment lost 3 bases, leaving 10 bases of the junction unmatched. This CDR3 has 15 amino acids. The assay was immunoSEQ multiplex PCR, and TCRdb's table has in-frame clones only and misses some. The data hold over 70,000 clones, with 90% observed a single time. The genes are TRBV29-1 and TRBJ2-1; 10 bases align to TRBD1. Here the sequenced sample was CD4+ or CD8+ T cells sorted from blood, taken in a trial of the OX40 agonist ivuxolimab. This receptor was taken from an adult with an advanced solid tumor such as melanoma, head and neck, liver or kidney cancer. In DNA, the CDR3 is TGCAGCGTTGATAGGTCGGGACAGGGGATCGATGAGCAGTTCTTC. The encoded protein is CSVDRSGQGIDEQFF.